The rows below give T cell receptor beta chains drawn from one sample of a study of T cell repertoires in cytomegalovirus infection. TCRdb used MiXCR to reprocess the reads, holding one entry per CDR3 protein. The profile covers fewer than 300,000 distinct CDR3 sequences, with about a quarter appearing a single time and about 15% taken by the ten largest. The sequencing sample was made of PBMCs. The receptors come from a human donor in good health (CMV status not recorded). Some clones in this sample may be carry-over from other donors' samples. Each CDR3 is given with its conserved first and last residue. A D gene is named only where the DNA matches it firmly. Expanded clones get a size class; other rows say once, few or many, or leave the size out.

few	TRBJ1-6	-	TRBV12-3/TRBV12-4	TGTGCCAGCAGCCCGACCGGGGGGCAGAGGAATTCACCCCTCCACTTT	CASSPTGGQRNSPLHF
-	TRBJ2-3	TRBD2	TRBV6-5	TGTGCCAGCAGCGCAACTGCCCCCGGGGGGAGCACAGATACGCAGTATTTT	CASSATAPGGSTDTQYF
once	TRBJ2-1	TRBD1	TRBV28	TGTGCCAGCAAGGAAGTTGCTCCCGGACAGGGCTCCTACAATGAGCAGTTCTTC	CASKEVAPGQGSYNEQFF
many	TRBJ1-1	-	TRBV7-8	TGTGCCAGCAGCTTCACAGGGTACGCGAACACTGAAGCTTTCTTT	CASSFTGYANTEAFF
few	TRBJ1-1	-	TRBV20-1	TGCAGTGCTAGAGCTGGGGGGCCCGACACTGAAGCTTTCTTT	CSARAGGPDTEAFF
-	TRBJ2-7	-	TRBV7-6	TGTGCCAGCAGCTTAAGGGGGGCCTCCTACGAGCAGTACTTC	CASSLRGASYEQYF
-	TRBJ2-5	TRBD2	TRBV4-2	TGTGCCAGCAGCCAGGGGGGCGGGAGGGAAGAGACCCAGTACTTC	CASSQGGGREETQYF
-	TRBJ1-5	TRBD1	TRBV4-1	TGCGCCAGCAGCCAACGACAGGGGAGCCAGCCCCAGCATTTT	CASSQRQGSQPQHF
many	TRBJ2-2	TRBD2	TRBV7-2	TGTGCCAGCAGCTCGGGACTACTGACTACCGGGGAGCTGTTTTTT	CASSSGLLTTGELFF
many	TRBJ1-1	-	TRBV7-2	TGTGCCAGCAGCCTCCTAATCGGGGGGGAATCTATGAACACTGAAGCTTTCTTT	CASSLLIGGESMNTEAFF
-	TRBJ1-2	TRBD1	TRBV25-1	TGTGCCAGCAGTGAAGAGGGAACAGGGGGTCTCGGCTATGGCTACACCTTC	CASSEEGTGGLGYGYTF
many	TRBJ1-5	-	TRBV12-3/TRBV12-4	TGTGCCAGCAGTTGGTTTCGTTTTGGGAGGATTCAGCCCCAGCATTTT	CASSWFRFGRIQPQHF
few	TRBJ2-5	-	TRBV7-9	TGTGCCAGCAGCTTAGTCGTCGGATCCCAAGAGACCCAGTACTTC	CASSLVVGSQETQYF
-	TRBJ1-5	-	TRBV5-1	TGCGCCAGCAGCCTGATGACAGGAAGCAATCAGCCCCAGCATTTT	CASSLMTGSNQPQHF
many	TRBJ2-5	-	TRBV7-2	TGTGCCAGCAGCCCACAGGGTCTCGAGACCCAGTACTTC	CASSPQGLETQYF
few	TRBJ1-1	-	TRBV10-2	TGCGCCAGCAGTCGGGGGGAAGGGTCTGAAGCTTTCTTT	CASSRGEGSEAFF
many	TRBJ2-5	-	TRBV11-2	TGTGCCAGCAGCTCTTTGACTAGGGAGGAGACCCAGTACTTC	CASSSLTREETQYF
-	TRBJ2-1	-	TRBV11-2	TGTGCCAGCAGCCTCCAGTTTGGTGAGCAGTTCTTC	CASSLQFGEQFF
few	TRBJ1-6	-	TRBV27	TGTGCCAGCAGTTCGGGACTTAAGCCGTACTCACCCCTCCACTTT	CASSSGLKPYSPLHF
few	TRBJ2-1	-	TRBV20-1	TGCAGTGCTAGGATTCGGGGGGCCCTCCTGTACAATGAGCAGTTCTTC	CSARIRGALLYNEQFF
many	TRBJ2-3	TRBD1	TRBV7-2	TGTGCCAGCAGCTTAGTCGTAGGACAGGGCACAGATACGCAGTATTTT	CASSLVVGQGTDTQYF
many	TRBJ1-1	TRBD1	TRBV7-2	TGTGCCAGCAGCTTAGGGACAGGGGGCGCGGGGAACACTGAAGCTTTCTTT	CASSLGTGGAGNTEAFF
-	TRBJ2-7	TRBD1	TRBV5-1	TGCGCCAGCAGCTTCGGGACAGGTATCGACGAGCAGTACTTC	CASSFGTGIDEQYF
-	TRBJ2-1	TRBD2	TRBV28	TGTGCCAGCAGTTTTGGAGCGGGACTCAATGAGCAGTTCTTC	CASSFGAGLNEQFF
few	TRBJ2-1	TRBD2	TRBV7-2	TGTGCCAGCAGCTTAGAGCGGGGGGCAAATCAGTTCTTC	CASSLERGANQFF
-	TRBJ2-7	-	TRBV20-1	TGCAGTGCAGTTCCGGCGGGCTACGAGCAGTACTTC	CSAVPAGYEQYF
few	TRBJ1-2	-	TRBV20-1	TGCAGTGCTAGCAGGGCGTCGGTCTATGGCTACACCTTC	CSASRASVYGYTF
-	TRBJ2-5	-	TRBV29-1	TGCAGCGTTGAAGGATCTAGAGAGGAGACCCAGTACTTC	CSVEGSREETQYF
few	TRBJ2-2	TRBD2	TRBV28	TGTGCCAGCAGTTCACCGGGGGAGGGCACCGGGGAGCTGTTTTTT	CASSSPGEGTGELFF
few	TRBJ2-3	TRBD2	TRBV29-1	TGCAGCGTTGACGGGAGCACCAAGAGCGGGGGTGATACGCAGTATTTT	CSVDGSTKSGGDTQYF
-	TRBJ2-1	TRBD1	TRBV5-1	TGCGCCAGCAGCCCCCGGGACAGTGACAATGAGCAGTTCTTC	CASSPRDSDNEQFF
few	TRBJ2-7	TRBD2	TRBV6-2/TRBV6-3	TGTGCCAGCATCCCAGCGGGAGTACCCTACGAGCAGTACTTC	CASIPAGVPYEQYF